This T cell receptor beta chain was sequenced in a study of blood T cell repertoires in COVID-19. Assignment of participants to cohorts was predicated upon participant-reported clinical history. Two consecutive negative NP/OP PCR tests, clearance, or resolved symptoms defined Cohort 3 recovery. CDR3 size: 14 residues. Germline V gene lookup returns CDR1 SGHRS and CDR2 YFSETQ. V lost 8 bases and J 5 bases, leaving 16 bases between the germline ends. Clones were sequenced by immunoSEQ multiplex PCR, and TCRdb holds only the in-frame ones, with some missing. Among about 350,000 clones listed, more than 85% were seen once.

The chain combines TRBV5-1 with TRBJ1-4, with D possibly being TRBD1 (6 bases). This receptor was taken from a woman aged 25 to 45 who had recovered from COVID-19. The specimen sequenced was PBMCs or T cells enriched from blood (not recorded which). CDR3 sequence reads: CASRRDTKNEKLFF. The CDR3, as DNA: TGCGCCAGTCGACGGGACACCAAAAATGAAAAACTGTTTTTT.